The clone carrying this T cell receptor (beta chain) was seen just once. This sample is part of a study of blood T cell repertoires in COVID-19. V was clipped by 6 bases and J by 7 bases; unmatched bases: 3. Germline lookup yields CDR1 MNHEY and CDR2 SVGAGI. The CDR3 is 12 residues long. Per the original methods: Amplification with reference gene primers provided the estimates of nucleated cell counts. Using immunoSEQ multiplex PCR, the repertoire was profiled, and TCRdb retains in-frame clones only, with some absent. V and J calls and clone size are given by that table; D and trimming were obtained from the DNA. The table lists under 200,000 clones, about 80% of them singletons.

The chain couples TRBV6-5 to TRBJ1-2, with 9 bases fitting TRBD1. The sequence derives from a man aged 60 to 69 with acute or convalescent COVID-19. Sequencing was performed on peripheral blood. The CDR3 protein is CASRGDRAGYTF. In DNA, the CDR3 is TGTGCCAGCAGGGGGGACAGGGCTGGCTACACCTTC.